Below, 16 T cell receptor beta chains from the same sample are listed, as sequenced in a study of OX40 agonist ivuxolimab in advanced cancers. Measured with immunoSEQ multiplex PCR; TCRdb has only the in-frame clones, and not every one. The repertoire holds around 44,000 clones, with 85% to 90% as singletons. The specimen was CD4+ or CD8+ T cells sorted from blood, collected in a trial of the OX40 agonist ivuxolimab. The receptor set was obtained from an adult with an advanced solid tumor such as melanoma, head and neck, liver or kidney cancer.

The CDR3 region is CASSEAYRADYEQYF. In nucleotides, the CDR3 is TGTGCCAGCAGTGAAGCTTACAGGGCCGACTACGAGCAGTACTTC. The chain joins TRBV6-1 to TRBJ2-7; D might be TRBD1 (6 bases). The V and J ends lost 0 bases and 3 bases respectively, with 12 bases between them. The germline V gene encodes CDR1 MNHNS and CDR2 SASEGT. This CDR3 region has 15 residues.

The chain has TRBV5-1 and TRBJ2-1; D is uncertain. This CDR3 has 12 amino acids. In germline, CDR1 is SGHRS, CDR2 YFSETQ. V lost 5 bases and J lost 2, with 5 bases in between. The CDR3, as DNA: TGCGCCAGCAGGGGTACCTACAATGAGCAGTTCTTC. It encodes CASRGTYNEQFF.

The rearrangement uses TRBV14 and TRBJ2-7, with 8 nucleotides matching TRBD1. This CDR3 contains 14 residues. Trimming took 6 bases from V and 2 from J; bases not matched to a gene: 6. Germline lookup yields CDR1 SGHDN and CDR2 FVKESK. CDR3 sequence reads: CASSPGTGAYEQYF. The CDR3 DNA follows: TGTGCCAGCAGTCCTGGGACAGGCGCCTACGAGCAGTACTTC. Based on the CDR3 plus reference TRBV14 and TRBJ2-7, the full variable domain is EAGVTQFPSHSVIEKGQTVTLRCDPISGHDNLYWYRRVMGKEIKFLLHFVKESKQDESGMPNNRFLAERTGGTYSTLKVQPAELEDSGVYFCASSPGTGAYEQYFGPGTRLTVT.

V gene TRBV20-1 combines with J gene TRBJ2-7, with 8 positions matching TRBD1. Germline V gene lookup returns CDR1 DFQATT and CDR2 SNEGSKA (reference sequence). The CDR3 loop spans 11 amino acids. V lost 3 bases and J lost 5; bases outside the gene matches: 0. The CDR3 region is CSARDRDEQYF. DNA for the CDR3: TGCAGTGCTAGGGACAGGGACGAGCAGTACTTC.

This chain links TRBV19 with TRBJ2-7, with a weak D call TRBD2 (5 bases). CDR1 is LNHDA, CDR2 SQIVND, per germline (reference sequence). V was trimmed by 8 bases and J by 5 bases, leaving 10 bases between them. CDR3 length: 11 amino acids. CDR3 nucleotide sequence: TGTGCCAGTGACGGGAAAAACGAGCAGTACTTC. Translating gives CASDGKNEQYF.

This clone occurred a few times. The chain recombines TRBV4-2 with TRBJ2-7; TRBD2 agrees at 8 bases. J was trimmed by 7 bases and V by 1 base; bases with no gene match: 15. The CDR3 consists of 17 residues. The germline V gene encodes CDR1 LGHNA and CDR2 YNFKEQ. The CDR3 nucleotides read TGTGCCAGCAGCCAAGGTCACGCGGGGGGCGGACGTCGAGAGCAGTACTTC. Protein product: CASSQGHAGGGRREQYF.

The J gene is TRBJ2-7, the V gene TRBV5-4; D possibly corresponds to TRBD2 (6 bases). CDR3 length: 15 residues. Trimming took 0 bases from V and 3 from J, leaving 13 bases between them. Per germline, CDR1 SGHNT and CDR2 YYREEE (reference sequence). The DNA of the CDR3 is TGTGCCAGCAGCTTGGAGGGGAGGATCGGCTACGAGCAGTACTTC. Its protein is CASSLEGRIGYEQYF.

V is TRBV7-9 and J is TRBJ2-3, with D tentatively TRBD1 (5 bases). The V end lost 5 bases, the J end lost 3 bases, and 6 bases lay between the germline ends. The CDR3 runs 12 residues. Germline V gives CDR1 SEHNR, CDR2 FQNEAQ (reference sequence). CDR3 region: CASSPGTDTQYF. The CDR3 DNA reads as TGTGCCAGCAGCCCAGGGACAGATACGCAGTATTTT.

The DNA of the CDR3 is TGCAGCGTAATTTCAGGCAATCAGCCCCAGCATTTT. Its translation: CSVISGNQPQHF. The chain has TRBV29-1 and TRBJ1-5; D is uncertain. The CDR3 spans 12 residues. Between the trimmed V and J ends, which lost 6 bases and 2 bases, there was a span of 8 bases. CDR1 is SQVTM, CDR2 ANQGSEA, per germline.

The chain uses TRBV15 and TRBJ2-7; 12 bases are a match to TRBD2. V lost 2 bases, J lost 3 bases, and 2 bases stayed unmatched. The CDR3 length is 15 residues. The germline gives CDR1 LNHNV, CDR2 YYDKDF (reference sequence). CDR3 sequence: CATSRRTSGDYEQYF. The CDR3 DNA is TGTGCCACCAGCAGAAGGACTAGCGGGGACTACGAGCAGTACTTC. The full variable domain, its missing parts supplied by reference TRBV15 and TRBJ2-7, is DAMVIQNPRYQVTQFGKPVTLSCSQTLNHNVMYWYQQKSSQAPKLLFHYYDKDFNNEADTPDNFQSRRPNTSFCFLDIRSPGLGDTAMYLCATSRRTSGDYEQYFGPGTRLTVT.

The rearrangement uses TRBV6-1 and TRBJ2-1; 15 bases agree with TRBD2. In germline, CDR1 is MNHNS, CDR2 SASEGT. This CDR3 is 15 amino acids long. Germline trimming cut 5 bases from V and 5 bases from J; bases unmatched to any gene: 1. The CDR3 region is CASSWTSGGDNEQFF. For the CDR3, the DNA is TGTGCCAGCAGTTGGACTAGCGGGGGGGACAATGAGCAGTTCTTC.

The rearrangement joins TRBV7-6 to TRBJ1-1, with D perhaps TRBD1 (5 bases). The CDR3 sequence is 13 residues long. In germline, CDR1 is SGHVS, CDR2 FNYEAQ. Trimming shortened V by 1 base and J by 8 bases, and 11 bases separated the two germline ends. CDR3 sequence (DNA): TGTGCCAGCAGCTTAGAGGTGGGGGGGGAAGCTTTCTTT. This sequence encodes CASSLEVGGEAFF.

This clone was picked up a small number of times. The CDR3 bases are TGCGCCAGCAGCTTGGGCGGGGGATATGGCTACACCTTC. The encoded protein is CASSLGGGYGYTF. The chain carries TRBV5-1 and TRBJ1-2, with D perhaps TRBD1 (5 bases). Germline V gives CDR1 SGHRS, CDR2 YFSETQ. The CDR3 covers 13 residues. Deletions cut 0 bases from V and 5 bases from J, with 8 bases between. The whole variable domain, filled in from reference TRBV5-1 and TRBJ1-2, reads KAGVTQTPRYLIKTRGQQVTLSCSPISGHRSVSWYQQTPGQGLQFLFEYFSETQRNKGNFPGRFSGRQFSNSRSEMNVSTLELGDSALYLCASSLGGGYGYTFGSGTRLTVV.

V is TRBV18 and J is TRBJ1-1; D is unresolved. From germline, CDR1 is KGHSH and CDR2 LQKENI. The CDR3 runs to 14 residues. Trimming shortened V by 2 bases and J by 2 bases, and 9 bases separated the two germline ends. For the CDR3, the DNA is TGTGCCAGCTCACCAATCGACACCAACACTGAAGCTTTCTTT. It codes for CASSPIDTNTEAFF. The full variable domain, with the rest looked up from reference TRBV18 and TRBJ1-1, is NAGVMQNPRHLVRRRGQEARLRCSPMKGHSHVYWYRQLPEEGLKFMVYLQKENIIDESGMPKERFSAEFPKEGPSILRIQQVVRGDSAAYFCASSPIDTNTEAFFGQGTRLTVV.

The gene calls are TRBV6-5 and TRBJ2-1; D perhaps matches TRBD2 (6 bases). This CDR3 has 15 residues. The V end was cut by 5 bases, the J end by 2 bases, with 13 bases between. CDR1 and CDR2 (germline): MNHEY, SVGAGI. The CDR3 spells CASSIRGSAYNEQFF. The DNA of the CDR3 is TGTGCCAGCAGTATTCGGGGGAGCGCCTACAATGAGCAGTTCTTC.

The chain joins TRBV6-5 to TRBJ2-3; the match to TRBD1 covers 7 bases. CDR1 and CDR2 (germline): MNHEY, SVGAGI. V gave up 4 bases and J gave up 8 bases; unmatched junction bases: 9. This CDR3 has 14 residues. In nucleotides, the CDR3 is TGTGCCAGCAGTTCCGACAGGGTAATCGGTACGCAGTATTTT. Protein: CASSSDRVIGTQYF.